This entry lists 10 T cell receptor beta chains sequenced from one sample in a study of control samples from healthy donors and cancer patients. Libraries were prepared by immunoSEQ multiplex PCR; TCRdb keeps only in-frame clonotypes and omits some of them. This sample yields approximately 140,000 clones, of which under 95% are seen a single time; about an eighth belongs to the top ten. Sequenced input: blood. The source of these receptors is a man in his forties or fifties in good health.

The chain links TRBV6-5 to TRBJ2-3, with D possibly being TRBD1 (6 bases). Germline V CDR1 and CDR2: MNHEY, SVGAGI. The CDR3 is made up of 16 amino acids. Trimming left V 1 base short and J 2 bases short, with 13 bases between. CDR3 sequence reads: CASSYYGTGTTDTQYF. The CDR3 DNA is TGTGCCAGCAGTTACTATGGAACAGGGACCACAGATACGCAGTATTTT.

This chain connects TRBV21-1 to TRBJ2-5; the table assigns TRBD2, which was not confirmed against the DNA. TRBV21-1 is labeled a pseudogene. The CDR3 is 18 residues long. Here the CDR3 reads CASSNSLQGGCEGETQYF. The CDR3 nucleotides read TGTGCCAGCAGCAATTCCTTGCAGGGAGGTTGTGAGGGAGAGACCCAGTACTTC.

This clone occurred once. This chain links TRBV27 with TRBJ2-7; 12 positions match TRBD2. From germline, CDR1 is MNHEY and CDR2 SMNVEV (reference sequence). V lost 4 bases, J lost 4 bases, and 17 bases stayed unmatched. This CDR3 has 19 amino acids. CDR3 sequence reads: CASSSLAGGPERLMYEQYF. The DNA for the CDR3 is TGTGCCAGCAGTTCCCTAGCGGGAGGGCCAGAACGACTCATGTACGAGCAGTACTTC.

The chain recombines TRBV7-9 with TRBJ2-1, with D tentatively TRBD2 (6 bases). Trimming pared 5 bases from V and 1 base from J, leaving 18 bases between. The CDR3 extends over 17 amino acids. CDR1 is SEHNR, CDR2 FQNEAQ, per germline (reference sequence). CDR3 protein: CASSRRPVAESYNEQFF. The CDR3 bases are TGTGCCAGCAGCCGGCGGCCGGTAGCGGAGTCCTACAATGAGCAGTTCTTC.

The J gene is TRBJ1-5, the V gene TRBV6-1, with D perhaps matching TRBD1 (6 bases). V shed 4 bases and J shed 6 bases, with 19 bases lying between them. This CDR3 is 16 amino acids long. The germline V gene has CDR1 MNHNS and CDR2 SASEGT. The CDR3 coding sequence is TGTGCCAGCAGTGCCTCTCGGGGGGCTAGAGGTCAGCCCCAGCATTTT. It yields the protein CASSASRGARGQPQHF.

Only one count was recorded for this clone. The chain links TRBV11-2 to TRBJ1-1; D gene unclear. Germline CDR1 and CDR2: SGHAT and FQNNGV. The CDR3 length is 13 residues. The V end was cut by 5 bases, the J end by 1 base, with 8 bases between. The CDR3 DNA sequence: TGTGCCAGCAGCCAATGGGGGAACACTGAAGCTTTCTTT. Translated, it gives CASSQWGNTEAFF.

In its sample, this clone was seen once. The chain carries TRBV7-6 and TRBJ2-1, with D uncertain. The germline V gene has CDR1 SGHVS and CDR2 FNYEAQ. The CDR3 is made up of 16 amino acids. Trimming took 1 base from V and 3 from J, leaving 13 bases between them. In DNA form, the CDR3 reads TGTGCCAGCAGCTTAGTTTTTAGTCGACTCTACAATGAGCAGTTCTTC. Translating it yields CASSLVFSRLYNEQFF.

The chain carries TRBV12-5 and TRBJ1-5; D perhaps matches TRBD1 (5 bases). The length of the CDR3 is 16 residues. The germline CDR1 and CDR2 sequences are LGHNT and FRNRAP. Trimming cost V 0 bases and J 4 bases, with 13 bases left between them. The CDR3 DNA is TGTGCTAGTGGTTTGGTGGGCGGCAGGGAGAATCAGCCCCAGCATTTT. Encoded protein: CASGLVGGRENQPQHF. The full variable domain, in which reference TRBV12-5 and TRBJ1-5 provide the parts outside the CDR3, is DARVTQTPRHKVTEMGQEVTMRCQPILGHNTVFWYRQTMMQGLELLAYFRNRAPLDDSGMPKDRFSAEMPDATLATLKIQPSEPRDSAVYFCASGLVGGRENQPQHFGDGTRLSIL.

The CDR3 sequence is CASSSLAWDTQYF. The DNA of the CDR3 is TGTGCCAGCAGTTCACTAGCCTGGGATACGCAGTATTTT. The gene calls are TRBV28 and TRBJ2-3, with D possibly matching TRBD2 (6 bases). Trimming pared 4 bases from V and 6 bases from J, leaving 11 bases between. The V gene's germline CDR1 is MDHEN and CDR2 SYDVKM. CDR3 length: 13 residues. The whole variable domain, remainder taken from reference TRBV28 and TRBJ2-3, is DVKVTQSSRYLVKRTGEKVFLECVQDMDHENMFWYRQDPGLGLRLIYFSYDVKMKEKGDIPEGYSVSREKKERFSLILESASTNQTSMYLCASSSLAWDTQYFGPGTRLTVL.

CDR3 nucleotide sequence: TGTGCCACCTCATTTTGGACAGGGATGAACGAGCAGTACTTC. Protein sequence: CATSFWTGMNEQYF. The rearrangement links TRBV10-3 to TRBJ2-7, with 8 bases fitting TRBD1. The V gene's germline CDR1 is ENHRY and CDR2 SYGVKD. This CDR3 region has 14 residues. V trimming: 10 bases; J trimming: 5 bases; junction bases outside the gene matches: 13.